Detailed here is one TCR beta chain. What it recognizes is unknown. Profiling relied on immunoSEQ multiplex PCR, and the TCRdb table lists in-frame clones only, not all of them. The data contain 100,000 to 110,000 clones, just under 90% of them seen just once; the ten biggest clones take up less than 20%. This entry is derived from a study of T cell responses to AZD1222 COVID-19 vaccine. Broader study findings: The donors showed a predominance of white British ancestry and of females, with possible underestimation of clonal diversity. None of the repertoires were sampled until the peak T cell response had passed.

CDR1 and CDR2 (germline): SGDLS, YYNGEE. The V segment lost 2 bases and the J segment 0 bases; nucleotides outside the gene matches: 4. The CDR3 runs to 16 residues. The clonotype comes from an adult in good health. This chain connects TRBV9 to TRBJ1-2; 10 positions agree with TRBD1. The sequencing here drew on peripheral blood, taken on day 0 of AZD1222 vaccination. In nucleotides, the CDR3 is TGTGCCAGCAGCGTGGCCGGGACAGGGGCTAACTATGGCTACACCTTC. Residues: CASSVAGTGANYGYTF.